The clone carrying this TCR beta chain was picked up a small number of times. What it binds is unknown. TCR cDNA was made by 5'RACE template switching, adding a universal primer site and UMIs. TCRdb reprocessed the 5' RACE reads via MiXCR and lists one record per CDR3 protein. The data show some 420,000 distinct CDR3 sequences, under 20% seen once. This sample was taken from a study of T cells after yellow fever vaccination. Whole-study findings and limits: Once the booster was given, most primary-vaccination clones reappeared, at about 96% for CD4 and 88% for CD8. Peak timing came faster in the weaker secondary response, day 5 versus 15.

V gave up 2 bases and J gave up 1 base, with 8 bases separating them. Germline assignment: CDR1 SEHNR and CDR2 FQNEAQ (reference sequence). This CDR3 is built from 14 residues. Sequenced here: PBMCs, sampled before the yellow fever booster vaccination. J is TRBJ1-1 and V is TRBV7-9; D gene uncertain. The TCR sequence derives from a young man who received the YFV17D yellow fever vaccine. The CDR3 DNA reads as TGTGCCAGCAGCTTAAGGCGGCAGAACACTGAAGCTTTCTTT. Translation: CASSLRRQNTEAFF. The whole variable domain, filled in from reference TRBV7-9 and TRBJ1-1, reads DTGVSQNPRHKITKRGQNVTFRCDPISEHNRLYWYRQTLGQGPEFLTYFQNEAQLEKSRLLSDRFSAERPKGSFSTLEIQRTEQGDSAMYLCASSLRRQNTEAFFGQGTRLTVV.